These 10 T cell receptor beta chains were sequenced from one sample in a study of cytomegalovirus exposure and HLA in healthy donors. TCRdb's copy holds only in-frame clones and misses some; the assay was immunoSEQ multiplex PCR. The repertoire includes 100,000 to 150,000 clones, roughly 89% of them detected once, and approximately 2% sits in the top ten. The sample consisted of PBMCs. These receptor sequences come from a woman aged 18-30 years in good health and CMV-seronegative.

This sequence joins TRBV11-2 and TRBJ2-6, with D possibly matching TRBD2 (6 bases). The ends were cut back, 1 base at V and 2 bases at J, with 18 bases in the middle. This CDR3 is built from 19 residues. CDR1 is SGHAT, CDR2 FQNNGV, per germline. CDR3 DNA: TGTGCCAGCAGCTTAGGCGGGGCACAAAAAGGGACTGGGGCCAACGTCCTGACTTTC. It translates to CASSLGGAQKGTGANVLTF.

The rearrangement links TRBV4-2 to TRBJ2-3; D gene unclear. This CDR3 has 15 residues. The V end was cut by 0 bases, the J end by 1 base, with 8 bases between. Germline CDR1 LGHNA, CDR2 YNFKEQ. In nucleotides, the CDR3 is TGTGCCAGCAGCCAAGAAAGGCAGGGCACAGATACGCAGTATTTT. Translating it yields CASSQERQGTDTQYF.

This clone was seen a few times. The V call is TRBV9, the J call TRBJ2-7; TRBD2 matches 9 bases. From germline, CDR1 is SGDLS and CDR2 YYNGEE. The CDR3 covers 16 residues. V shed 0 bases and J 4 bases; nucleotides not matched to a gene: 8. CDR3 in DNA: TGTGCCAGCAGCGTAGGTCCTAGCGGGGCGGGGTACGAGCAGTACTTC. Translating it yields CASSVGPSGAGYEQYF.

V usage is TRBV7-9 and J usage is TRBJ1-1; D is ambiguous. The germline V and J ends were trimmed by 1 base and 11 bases, with 11 bases remaining between them. CDR3 size: 12 residues. Germline CDR1 SEHNR, CDR2 FQNEAQ (reference sequence). In DNA, the CDR3 is TGTGCCAGCAGCTTAGAGGCGCCGCGGGCTTTCTTT. Protein: CASSLEAPRAFF.

The chain has TRBV5-1 and TRBJ2-1, with D possibly TRBD2 on 5 matching bases. Trimming took off 0 bases at V and 6 bases at J, with 13 bases between the two ends. CDR1 and CDR2 from the germline V gene are SGHRS and YFSETQ. The CDR3 sequence is 15 residues long. The CDR3 here is CASSLETGWGNEQFF. The CDR3 nucleotides read TGCGCCAGCAGCTTGGAGACGGGGTGGGGCAATGAGCAGTTCTTC.

The chain employs TRBV5-6 and TRBJ2-7; D uncertain. Germline values: CDR1 SGHDT, CDR2 YYEEEE. CDR3 length: 11 residues. V was shortened by 4 bases and J by 4 bases, with 6 bases between the two germline ends. The CDR3 is CASSQEYEQYF. CDR3 DNA: TGTGCCAGCAGCCAAGAGTACGAGCAGTACTTC.

This sequence joins TRBV4-1 and TRBJ2-1, with TRBD2 identical over 9 bases. J gave up 8 bases and V 5 bases, and 10 bases lay outside the gene matches. Per germline, CDR1 MGHRA and CDR2 YSYEKL. This CDR3 is 15 amino acids long. DNA of the CDR3: TGCGCCAGCAGCGCTAGCGGGGAAGTTTCGTATGAGCAGTTCTTC. Protein sequence: CASSASGEVSYEQFF.

The rearrangement joins TRBV9 to TRBJ2-3; D not resolved. V dropped 0 bases and J dropped 5 bases, with 10 bases sitting between them. Germline CDR1 is SGDLS and CDR2 is YYNGEE. The CDR3 runs to 14 residues. In DNA form, the CDR3 reads TGTGCCAGCAGCGTAGGGAGCTCAAAAGATACGCAGTATTTT. Translating gives CASSVGSSKDTQYF. Using reference TRBV9 and TRBJ2-3 for the parts outside the CDR3, the full variable domain is DSGVTQTPKHLITATGQRVTLRCSPRSGDLSVYWYQQSLDQGLQFLIQYYNGEERAKGNILERFSAQQFPDLHSELNLSSLELGDSALYFCASSVGSSKDTQYFGPGTRLTVL.

In its sample, this clone was seen once. The chain is built from TRBV27 and TRBJ2-1; 7 nucleotides align to TRBD2. This CDR3 is 15 amino acids long. Trimming took 7 bases from V and 1 from J; bases not matched to a gene: 7. CDR1 is MNHEY, CDR2 SMNVEV, per germline (reference sequence). The CDR3 loop reads CASIPAGVSYNEQFF. The CDR3 DNA follows: TGTGCCAGCATTCCTGCGGGAGTTTCCTACAATGAGCAGTTCTTC.

The rearrangement joins TRBV6-1 to TRBJ1-2, with D perhaps TRBD1 (5 bases). CDR3 length: 11 residues. Germline assignment: CDR1 MNHNS and CDR2 SASEGT. Trimming left V 8 bases short and J 4 bases short, with 8 bases between. CDR3 residues: CASGQGYGYTF. The DNA of the CDR3 is TGTGCCAGCGGGCAGGGCTATGGCTACACCTTC.